This TCR beta chain stems from a study of shared clonotypes between healthy human individuals. Study-wide results and caveats: Tissues were not sampled, only blood, and their repertoires likely differ.

Genomic DNA per cell subset filled all wells of several immunoSEQ plates. Method: immunoSEQ multiplex PCR; TCRdb's copy keeps in-frame clones and lacks some. The sample contains about 490,000 clones, 70% to 85% of which appear only once. The study used approximately 90 million PBMCs per unsorted sample for genomic DNA. In this sample, this clone turned up once. The antigen is undetermined. This CDR3 comprises 15 residues. The germline gives CDR1 LNHDA, CDR2 SQIVND (reference sequence). V dropped 6 bases and J dropped 4; count of bases not matched to a gene: 8. V and J are TRBV19 and TRBJ1-5, with 8 bases identical to TRBD1. This receptor was taken from a middle-aged woman in good health. Some clones in this sample may be carry-over from other donors' samples. The sequenced material came from PBMCs. The CDR3 DNA follows: TGTGCCAGTAGCACCGACAGGGGCCCAAATCAGCCCCAGCATTTT. Protein sequence: CASSTDRGPNQPQHF.